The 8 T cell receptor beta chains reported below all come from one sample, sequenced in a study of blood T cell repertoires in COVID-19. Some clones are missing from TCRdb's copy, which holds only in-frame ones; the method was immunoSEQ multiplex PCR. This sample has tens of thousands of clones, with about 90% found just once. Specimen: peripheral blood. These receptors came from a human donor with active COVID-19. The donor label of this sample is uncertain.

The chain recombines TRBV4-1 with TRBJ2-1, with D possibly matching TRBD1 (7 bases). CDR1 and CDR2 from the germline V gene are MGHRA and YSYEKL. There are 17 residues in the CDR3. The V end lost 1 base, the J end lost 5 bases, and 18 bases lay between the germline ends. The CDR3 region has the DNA TGCGCCAGCAGCCAAGGGAGGGGGCCAAGGGCGGACAATGAGCAGTTCTTC. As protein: CASSQGRGPRADNEQFF.

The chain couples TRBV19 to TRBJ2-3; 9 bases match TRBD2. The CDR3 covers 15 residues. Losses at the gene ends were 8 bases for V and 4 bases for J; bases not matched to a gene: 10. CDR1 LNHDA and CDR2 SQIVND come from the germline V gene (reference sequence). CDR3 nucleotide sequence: TGTGCCAGTTCGACTAGCGGTAGGGGCCCAGATACGCAGTATTTT. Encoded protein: CASSTSGRGPDTQYF.

The CDR3 DNA reads TGTGCCAGCAGCTACCGGTCGGGGATCTCCTACGAGCAGTACTTC. This gives the protein CASSYRSGISYEQYF. V and J are TRBV7-2 and TRBJ2-7; D perhaps matches TRBD2 (5 bases). This CDR3 is 15 amino acids long. The germline V and J ends were trimmed by 4 bases and 0 bases, with 13 bases remaining between them. Germline V gene lookup returns CDR1 SGHTA and CDR2 FQGNSA.

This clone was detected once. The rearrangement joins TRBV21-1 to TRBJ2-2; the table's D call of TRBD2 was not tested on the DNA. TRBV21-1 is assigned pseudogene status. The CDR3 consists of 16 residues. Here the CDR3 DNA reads TGTGCCAGCGGATTGACTAGCGGGGGGAATCTCGGAGAGCTGTTTTTT. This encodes CASGLTSGGNLGELFF.

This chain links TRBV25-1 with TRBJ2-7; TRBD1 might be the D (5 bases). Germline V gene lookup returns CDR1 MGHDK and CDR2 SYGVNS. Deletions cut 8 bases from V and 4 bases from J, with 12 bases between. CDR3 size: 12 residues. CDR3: CASGAVEYEQYF. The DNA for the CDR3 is TGTGCCAGCGGGGCGGTCGAGTACGAGCAGTACTTC.

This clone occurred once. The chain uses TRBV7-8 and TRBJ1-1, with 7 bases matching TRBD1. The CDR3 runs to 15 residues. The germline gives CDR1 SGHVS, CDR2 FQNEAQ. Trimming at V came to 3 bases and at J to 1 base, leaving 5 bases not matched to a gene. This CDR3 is CASSFPNRGNTEAFF. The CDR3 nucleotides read TGTGCCAGCAGCTTCCCGAACAGGGGGAACACTGAAGCTTTCTTT.

Here the CDR3 reads CASSLQGVGSPLHF. For the CDR3, the DNA is TGCGCCAGCAGCTTGCAGGGGGTCGGGTCACCCCTCCACTTT. The V and J genes are TRBV5-1 and TRBJ1-6; 7 nucleotides line up with TRBD1. V lost 1 base to trimming and J lost 10 bases; unmatched junction nucleotides: 5. This CDR3 is 14 amino acids long. Germline values: CDR1 SGHRS, CDR2 YFSETQ.

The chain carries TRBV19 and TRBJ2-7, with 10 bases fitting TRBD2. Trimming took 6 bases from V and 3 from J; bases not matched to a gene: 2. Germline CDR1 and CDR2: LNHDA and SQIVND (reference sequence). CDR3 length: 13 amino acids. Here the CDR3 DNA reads TGTGCCAGTAGGGTAGCGGGAGGCTACGAGCAGTACTTC. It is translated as CASRVAGGYEQYF.